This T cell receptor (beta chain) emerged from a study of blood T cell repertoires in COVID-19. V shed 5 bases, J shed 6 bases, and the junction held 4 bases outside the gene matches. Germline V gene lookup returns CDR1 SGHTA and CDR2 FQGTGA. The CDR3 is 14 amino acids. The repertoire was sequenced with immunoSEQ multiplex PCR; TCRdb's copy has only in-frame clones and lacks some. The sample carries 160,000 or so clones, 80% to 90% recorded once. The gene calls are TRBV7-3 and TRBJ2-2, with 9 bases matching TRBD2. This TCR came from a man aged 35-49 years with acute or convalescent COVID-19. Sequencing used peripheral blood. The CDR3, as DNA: TGTGCCAGCAGCCCCGCGGGGGGGGCCGGGGAGCTGTTTTTT. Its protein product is CASSPAGGAGELFF.